These 17 T cell receptor beta chains came from one sample sequenced in a study of cytomegalovirus exposure and HLA in healthy donors. PCR amplification relied on 60 Vbeta primers (plus 13 Jbeta primers). Using immunoSEQ multiplex PCR, the repertoire was profiled, and TCRdb retains in-frame clones only, with some absent. The sample holds about 120,000 clones, less than 85% seen once. The sample consisted of PBMCs. All receptors derive from a man younger than 30 in good health and CMV-seropositive.

This clone showed up just a few times. This rearrangement joins TRBV6-5 to TRBJ1-1; weak D call: TRBD1 (5 bases). The length of the CDR3 is 14 residues. Deletions cut 8 bases from V and 4 bases from J, with 17 bases between. Germline loops: CDR1 MNHEY, CDR2 SVGAGI. CDR3 amino acids: CASGPARGVTEAFF. DNA of the CDR3: TGTGCCAGCGGTCCGGCACGGGGGGTCACTGAAGCTTTCTTT.

CDR3 sequence reads: CASSQGWRADYGYTF. The CDR3, as DNA: TGCGCCAGCAGCCAAGGATGGAGGGCTGACTATGGCTACACCTTC. This rearrangement joins TRBV4-1 to TRBJ1-2; D is unclear. V was trimmed by 1 base and J by 3 bases, leaving 12 bases between them. Germline-derived CDR1 and CDR2 are MGHRA and YSYEKL. This CDR3 contains 15 residues.

This chain joins TRBV9 and TRBJ2-7; 7 nucleotides line up with TRBD1. Germline V CDR1 and CDR2: SGDLS, YYNGEE. This CDR3 spans 13 amino acids. V lost 3 bases, J lost 6 bases, and 6 bases stayed unmatched. CDR3 protein: CASSGKQGPEQYF. The CDR3 nucleotides are TGTGCCAGCAGCGGGAAACAGGGGCCCGAGCAGTACTTC. The variable domain in full, with the rest retrieved from reference TRBV9 and TRBJ2-7, is DSGVTQTPKHLITATGQRVTLRCSPRSGDLSVYWYQQSLDQGLQFLIQYYNGEERAKGNILERFSAQQFPDLHSELNLSSLELGDSALYFCASSGKQGPEQYFGPGTRLTVT.

This clone was picked up a small number of times. V usage is TRBV6-1 and J usage is TRBJ2-7; D perhaps matches TRBD2 (6 bases). In germline, CDR1 is MNHNS, CDR2 SASEGT. The CDR3 is made up of 15 amino acids. The V end lost 3 bases, the J end lost 3 bases, and 15 bases lay between the germline ends. CDR3: CASSESVGTFYEQYF. DNA of the CDR3: TGTGCCAGCAGTGAGTCTGTCGGGACTTTCTACGAGCAGTACTTC.

The J gene is TRBJ2-7, the V gene TRBV10-2; tentatively, D is TRBD2 (5 bases). The CDR3 is 13 residues long. V lost 6 bases and J 0 bases, leaving 9 bases between the germline ends. Germline CDR1 is WSHSY and CDR2 is SAAADI. CDR3 nucleotides: TGCGCCAGCAGCGACGGGGTCTCCTACGAGCAGTACTTC. Translating gives CASSDGVSYEQYF.

The chain combines TRBV29-1 with TRBJ2-7; the match to TRBD1 covers 7 bases. V lost 5 bases, J lost 2 bases, and 6 bases stayed unmatched. CDR3 size: 13 residues. In germline, CDR1 is SQVTM, CDR2 ANQGSEA. CDR3 sequence (DNA): TGCAGCGTTACCGGGACAGTCGCCTACGAGCAGTACTTC. Translation: CSVTGTVAYEQYF.

The V and J genes are TRBV13 and TRBJ2-1; D possibly corresponds to TRBD2 (6 bases). The CDR3 loop spans 15 amino acids. V lost 4 bases and J 6 bases, leaving 16 bases between the germline ends. Germline values: CDR1 PRHDT, CDR2 FYEKMQ (reference sequence). The CDR3 region has the DNA TGTGCCAGCAGCTCTGCCGGGAGAGGTTTCAATGAGCAGTTCTTC. Translation: CASSSAGRGFNEQFF.

The chain links TRBV13 to TRBJ2-2, with 10 bases matching TRBD2. Looked up from germline, CDR1 is PRHDT and CDR2 is FYEKMQ (reference sequence). This CDR3 spans 19 amino acids. The J segment lost 7 bases and the V segment lost 10 bases, leaving 24 bases of the junction unmatched. For the CDR3, the DNA is TGTGCCACCGGGGAGGCCCAACTAGCGGGGTCCTTCCCTCACGGGGAGCTGTTTTTT. As protein: CATGEAQLAGSFPHGELFF.

This clone was recorded a few times. The chain has TRBV7-8 and TRBJ1-4; maybe TRBD1 (6 bases). V dropped 3 bases and J dropped 7 bases, with 15 bases sitting between them. The CDR3 is made up of 15 amino acids. Germline CDR1 reads SGHVS; CDR2 reads FQNEAQ. The CDR3 sequence: CASSFSQGAAEKLFF. CDR3 sequence (DNA): TGTGCCAGCAGCTTTTCACAGGGAGCGGCTGAAAAACTGTTTTTT.

The chain is built from TRBV7-9 and TRBJ1-2; D gene unclear. The CDR3 spans 13 residues. V lost 3 bases to trimming and J lost 0 bases, with 5 bases between them. Germline-derived CDR1 and CDR2 are SEHNR and FQNEAQ (reference sequence). As DNA, the CDR3 is TGTGCCAGCAGCTTCCCGGCTAACTATGGCTACACCTTC. It translates to CASSFPANYGYTF.

The chain uses TRBV28 and TRBJ1-1, with TRBD1 identical over 7 bases. Germline trimming cut 9 bases from V and 6 bases from J; bases unmatched to any gene: 13. The CDR3 runs to 14 residues. Germline V gene lookup returns CDR1 MDHEN and CDR2 SYDVKM. For the CDR3, the DNA is TGTGCCAGTAGAATTCCGGGACAGCTCCCTGAAGCTTTCTTT. Amino acids: CASRIPGQLPEAFF. Supplemented by reference TRBV28 and TRBJ1-1, the full variable domain reads DVKVTQSSRYLVKRTGEKVFLECVQDMDHENMFWYRQDPGLGLRLIYFSYDVKMKEKGDIPEGYSVSREKKERFSLILESASTNQTSMYLCASRIPGQLPEAFFGQGTRLTVV.

The rearrangement links TRBV5-1 to TRBJ1-6; unclear D gene. The CDR3 has 13 amino acids. V lost 5 bases and J lost 5, with 8 bases in between. CDR1 is SGHRS and CDR2 is YFSETQ in the germline V gene. The DNA for the CDR3 is TGCGCCAGCAGTGTTCAAAATAATTCACCCCTCCACTTT. Translation: CASSVQNNSPLHF.

The genes are TRBV5-1 and TRBJ2-1; 12 bases are a match to TRBD2. Germline values: CDR1 SGHRS, CDR2 YFSETQ. This CDR3 comprises 16 residues. With 7 bases clipped from V and 2 bases from J, the junction kept 7 bases outside the gene matches. CDR3 in DNA: TGCGCCAGCGGTGCTAGCGGGGGGGCCCCCTACAATGAGCAGTTCTTC. It translates to CASGASGGAPYNEQFF. Together with reference TRBV5-1 and TRBJ2-1, the CDR3 gives the full variable domain: KAGVTQTPRYLIKTRGQQVTLSCSPISGHRSVSWYQQTPGQGLQFLFEYFSETQRNKGNFPGRFSGRQFSNSRSEMNVSTLELGDSALYLCASGASGGAPYNEQFFGPGTRLTVL.

The genes are TRBV6-1 and TRBJ2-3; 7 bases line up with TRBD1. J lost 2 bases, V lost 5 bases, and 10 bases had no gene match. The germline V gene has CDR1 MNHNS and CDR2 SASEGT. This CDR3 is 16 amino acids long. Here the CDR3 DNA reads TGTGCCAGCAGTCAAGGACAGGTCCCCTTCACAGATACGCAGTATTTT. This translates into CASSQGQVPFTDTQYF.

The chain couples TRBV14 to TRBJ2-3; D unresolved. CDR1 and CDR2 from the germline V gene are SGHDN and FVKESK. The CDR3 length is 13 residues. V gave up 3 bases and J gave up 1 base, with 5 bases separating them. CDR3 coding DNA: TGTGCCAGCAGCCACCTCCGCACAGATACGCAGTATTTT. It yields the protein CASSHLRTDTQYF.

The gene calls are TRBV2 and TRBJ1-1; D not resolved. Deletions cut 4 bases from V and 1 base from J, with 7 bases between. The V gene's germline CDR1 is SNHLY and CDR2 FYNNEI. This CDR3 spans 13 amino acids. CDR3 sequence: CASSVGQNTEAFF. CDR3 nucleotide sequence: TGTGCCAGCAGTGTTGGGCAGAACACTGAAGCTTTCTTT.

The chain carries TRBV28 and TRBJ1-1; D uncertain. CDR1 and CDR2 from the germline V gene are MDHEN and SYDVKM. Trimming shortened V by 7 bases and J by 1 base, and 4 bases separated the two germline ends. The CDR3 totals 11 residues. In nucleotides, the CDR3 is TGTGCCAGCATCTCGAACACTGAAGCTTTCTTT. This translates into CASISNTEAFF.